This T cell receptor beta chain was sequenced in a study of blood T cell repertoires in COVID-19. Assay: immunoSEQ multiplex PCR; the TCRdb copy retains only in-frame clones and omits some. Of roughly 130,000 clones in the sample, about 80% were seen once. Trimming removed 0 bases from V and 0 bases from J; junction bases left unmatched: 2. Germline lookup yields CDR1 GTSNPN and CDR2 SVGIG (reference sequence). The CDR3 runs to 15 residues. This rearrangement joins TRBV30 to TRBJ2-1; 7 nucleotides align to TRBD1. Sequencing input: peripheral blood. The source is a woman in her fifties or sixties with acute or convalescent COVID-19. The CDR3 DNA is TGTGCCTGGAGTGTGTGGGACAGCTCCTACAATGAGCAGTTCTTC. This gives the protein CAWSVWDSSYNEQFF. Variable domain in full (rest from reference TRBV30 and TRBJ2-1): SQTIHQWPATLVQPVGSPLSLECTVEGTSNPNLYWYRQAAGRGLQLLFYSVGIGQISSEVPQNLSASRPQDRQFILSSKKLLLSDSGFYLCAWSVWDSSYNEQFFGPGTRLTVL.